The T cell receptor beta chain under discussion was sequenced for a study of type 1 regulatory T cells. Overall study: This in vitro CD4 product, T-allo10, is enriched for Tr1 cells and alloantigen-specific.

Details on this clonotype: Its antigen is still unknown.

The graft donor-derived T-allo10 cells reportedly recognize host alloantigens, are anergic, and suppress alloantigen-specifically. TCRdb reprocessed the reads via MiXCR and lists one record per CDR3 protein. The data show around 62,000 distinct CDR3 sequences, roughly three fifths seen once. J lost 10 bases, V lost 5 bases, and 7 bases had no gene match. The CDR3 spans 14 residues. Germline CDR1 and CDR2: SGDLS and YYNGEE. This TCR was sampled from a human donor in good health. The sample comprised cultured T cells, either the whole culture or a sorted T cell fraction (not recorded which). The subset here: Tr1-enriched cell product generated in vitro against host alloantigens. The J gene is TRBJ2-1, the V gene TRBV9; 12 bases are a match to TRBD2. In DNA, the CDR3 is TGTGCCAGCAGTCCTAGCGGGAGGGCCCAGGAGCAGTTCTTC. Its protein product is CASSPSGRAQEQFF.